Included here is one T cell receptor beta chain sequence, with context. Its antigen is unidentified. Sequence at one end of the junction differs from germline and may be a read error. The sample belongs to a study of T-cell memory formation after mild COVID-19. Employing constant-segment primers, 5'RACE generated TCR alpha and TCR beta cDNA libraries bearing sample barcodes and UMIs. Via MiXCR, TCRdb re-called the 5' RACE reads, giving one row per CDR3 protein. The sample carries about 410,000 distinct CDR3 sequences, more than 20% recorded once. This CDR3 has 15 residues. Germline-derived CDR1 and CDR2 are SSHAT and FNYEAQ (reference sequence). Study observations and caveats: CD4/CD8 balance held among clones contracting day 15 to 85, and later expanders leaned CD4+.

Specimen: PBMCs or a T cell subset sorted from them (not recorded which). This receptor was taken from an adult woman who had mild COVID-19 (a few samples of this study predate the infection). Cell type and time point are not known. This chain links TRBV7-7 with TRBJ2-3; tentatively, D is TRBD1 or TRBD2 (5 bases each). CDR3 sequence: CASSLGLGEADTQYF. The CDR3 region has the DNA TGTGCTAGCAGCTTAGGGCTGGGGGAAGCAGATACGCAGTATTTT. The full variable domain, its missing parts supplied by reference TRBV7-7 and TRBJ2-3, is GAGVSQSPRYKVTKRGQDVTLRCDPISSHATLYWYQQALGQGPEFLTYFNYEAQPDKSGLPSDRFSAERPEGSISTLTIQRTEQRDSAMYRCASSLGLGEADTQYFGPGTRLTVL.